The 13 T cell receptor beta chains below come from one sample, sequenced in a study of control samples from healthy donors and cancer patients. Sequenced by immunoSEQ multiplex PCR; TCRdb stores in-frame clones only, minus some. The data hold 200,000 or so clones, with around 94% observed a single time. Sequences were obtained from blood. Receptors originate from a man aged 45 to 65 in good health.

The chain couples TRBV2 to TRBJ2-5, with 10 bases identical to TRBD2. CDR1 is SNHLY, CDR2 FYNNEI, per germline. V shed 0 bases and J 2 bases; nucleotides not matched to a gene: 6. This CDR3 region has 17 residues. The CDR3 DNA reads TGTGCCAGCAGTGAAGCCCGGACTAGCGGAATTCAAGAGACCCAGTACTTC. Encoded protein: CASSEARTSGIQETQYF.

The chain combines TRBV28 with TRBJ2-3; the match to TRBD2 covers 7 bases. The ends lost 6 bases at V and 6 bases at J; junction bases unmatched: 15. Germline lookup yields CDR1 MDHEN and CDR2 SYDVKM. This CDR3 has 16 residues. CDR3: CASSRPGTTMGDTQYF. CDR3 bases: TGTGCCAGCAGCCGACCCGGGACTACTATGGGGGATACGCAGTATTTT.

The chain links TRBV18 to TRBJ2-2, with TRBD2 identical over 8 bases. This CDR3 has 16 residues. J lost 4 bases, V lost 3 bases, and 7 bases had no gene match. Germline CDR1 reads KGHSH; CDR2 reads LQKENI. The CDR3 region is CASSPKAGASTGELFF. The CDR3, as DNA: TGTGCCAGCTCACCTAAAGCGGGGGCCTCCACCGGGGAGCTGTTTTTT.

The V gene is TRBV18, the J gene TRBJ1-3, with 11 bases lining up with TRBD1. J gave up 1 base and V 1 base, and 3 bases lay outside the gene matches. CDR1 and CDR2 from the germline V gene are KGHSH and LQKENI. The CDR3 spans 17 residues. The CDR3: CASSPLRDRGSGNTIYF. The DNA of the CDR3 is TGTGCCAGCTCACCACTCCGGGACAGGGGGTCTGGAAACACCATATATTTT.

This sequence joins TRBV5-1 and TRBJ2-5; 12 bases are a match to TRBD2. The CDR3 extends over 18 amino acids. V gave up 1 base and J gave up 0 bases; unmatched junction bases: 7. The germline V gene encodes CDR1 SGHRS and CDR2 YFSETQ. DNA for the CDR3: TGCGCCAGCAGCTTGACGACTAGCGGGGGCCCTTACCAAGAGACCCAGTACTTC. It codes for CASSLTTSGGPYQETQYF. Filled out from reference TRBV5-1 and TRBJ2-5, the complete variable domain reads KAGVTQTPRYLIKTRGQQVTLSCSPISGHRSVSWYQQTPGQGLQFLFEYFSETQRNKGNFPGRFSGRQFSNSRSEMNVSTLELGDSALYLCASSLTTSGGPYQETQYFGPGTRLLVL.

The rearrangement joins TRBV5-1 to TRBJ1-4; 10 nucleotides line up with TRBD1. J was trimmed by 7 bases and V by 4 bases; bases with no gene match: 10. Germline lookup yields CDR1 SGHRS and CDR2 YFSETQ. CDR3 size: 16 residues. The CDR3 spells CASSPGQTGGGEKLFF. Written as DNA, the CDR3 is TGCGCCAGCAGCCCGGGACAGACAGGGGGCGGTGAAAAACTGTTTTTT.

A note on this clone: Sequence at one end of the junction differs from germline and may be a read error. The chain uses TRBV11-2 and TRBJ2-1, with no clear D. This CDR3 has 13 amino acids. Germline-derived CDR1 and CDR2 are SGHAT and FQNNGV. This CDR3 is CASRLGSYNEQFF. CDR3 sequence (DNA): TGTGCCAGCCGCTTGGGGTCTTACAATGAGCAGTTCTTC.

Comments on this clone: Within the sample, other DNA sequences also encode this same CDR3. The rearrangement links TRBV2 to TRBJ1-2; D is ambiguous. The germline gives CDR1 SNHLY, CDR2 FYNNEI. The germline V and J ends were trimmed by 2 bases and 5 bases, with 6 bases remaining between them. The CDR3 covers 12 residues. Here the CDR3 DNA reads TGTGCCAGCAGTGAACTCAGTTATGGCTACACCTTC. Protein: CASSELSYGYTF. The complete variable domain, with remaining parts taken from reference TRBV2 and TRBJ1-2, reads EPEVTQTPSHQVTQMGQEVILRCVPISNHLYFYWYRQILGQKVEFLVSFYNNEISEKSEIFDDQFSVERPDGSNFTLKIRSTKLEDSAMYFCASSELSYGYTFGSGTRLTVV.

This clone was seen a single time. The chain links TRBV6-5 to TRBJ1-2; no clear D gene. In germline, CDR1 is MNHEY, CDR2 SVGAGI. The CDR3 runs 14 residues. The ends were cut back, 8 bases at V and 5 bases at J, with 18 bases in the middle. CDR3 residues: CASGSGLGVYGYTF. The CDR3 DNA sequence: TGTGCCAGCGGTTCCGGGCTCGGTGTTTATGGCTACACCTTC.

The gene calls are TRBV7-9 and TRBJ1-2, with D perhaps TRBD1 (5 bases). CDR3 length: 14 amino acids. V lost 1 base and J lost 1, with 7 bases in between. From germline, CDR1 is SEHNR and CDR2 FQNEAQ (reference sequence). The CDR3 is CASSLVGGNYGYTF. DNA of the CDR3: TGTGCCAGCAGCTTAGTTGGGGGTAACTATGGCTACACCTTC.

For this clone: A junction end diverges from the germline sequence, so it may reflect a read error. The chain carries TRBV3-1 (or the pseudogene TRBV3-2) and TRBJ2-2, with 12 nucleotides matching TRBD2. The CDR3 has 17 residues. The germline V gene has CDR1 LGHDT and CDR2 YNNKEL (reference sequence). The CDR3 DNA sequence: TGTGCCAGCAGCCCGCGACTAGCGGGGGCCCCCTACCGGGGAGCTGTTTTT. This gives the protein CASSPRLAGAPYRGAVF.

The rearrangement joins TRBV5-1 to TRBJ1-2; TRBD1 might be the D (6 bases). The CDR3 is 13 amino acids. CDR1 SGHRS and CDR2 YFSETQ come from the germline V gene. Deletions cut 0 bases from V and 6 bases from J, with 9 bases between. The DNA for the CDR3 is TGCGCCAGCAGCTTGGCGGCAGGGGATGGCTACACCTTC. Encoded protein: CASSLAAGDGYTF.

CDR3 loop: CASSDANNGYNEQFF. In DNA, the CDR3 is TGTGCCAGCAGTGACGCCAACAACGGTTACAATGAGCAGTTCTTC. The chain recombines TRBV6-4 with TRBJ2-1, with no clear D. The CDR3 is made up of 15 amino acids. Per the germline V gene, CDR1 is MRHNA and CDR2 is SNTAGT. The V gene lost 2 bases and the J gene lost 4 bases, with 12 bases spanning the gap.